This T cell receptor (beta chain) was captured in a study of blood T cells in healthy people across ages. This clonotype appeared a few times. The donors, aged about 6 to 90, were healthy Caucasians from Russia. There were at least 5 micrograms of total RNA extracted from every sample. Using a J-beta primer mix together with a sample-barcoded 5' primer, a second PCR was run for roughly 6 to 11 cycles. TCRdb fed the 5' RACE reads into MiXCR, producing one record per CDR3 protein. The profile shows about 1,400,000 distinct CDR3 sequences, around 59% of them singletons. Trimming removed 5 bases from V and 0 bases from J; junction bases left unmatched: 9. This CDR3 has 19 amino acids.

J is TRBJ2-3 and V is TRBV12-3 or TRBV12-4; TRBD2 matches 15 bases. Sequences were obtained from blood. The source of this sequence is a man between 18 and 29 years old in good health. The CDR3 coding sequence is TGTGCCAGCAGTCTTGGGACTAGCGGGAGGATAACTAGCACAGATACGCAGTATTTT. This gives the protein CASSLGTSGRITSTDTQYF.